A single sample gave rise to the 2 T cell receptor beta chains below, sequenced in a study of blood T cell repertoires in COVID-19. Sequenced by immunoSEQ multiplex PCR; TCRdb stores in-frame clones only, minus some. The sample records tens of thousands of clones, more than 80% being singletons. Sequenced sample: peripheral blood. These receptors all come from a woman aged 80 or over with active or convalescent COVID-19.

The J gene is TRBJ1-5, the V gene TRBV27; the D is unclear. Germline lookup yields CDR1 MNHEY and CDR2 SMNVEV (reference sequence). The CDR3 covers 13 residues. Deletions cut 3 bases from V and 0 bases from J, with 3 bases between. The CDR3 DNA sequence: TGTGCCAGCAGTTTCTATAGCAATCAGCCCCAGCATTTT. This translates into CASSFYSNQPQHF.

The chain recombines TRBV6-2 or TRBV6-3 with TRBJ2-7; possibly TRBD2 for D (6 bases). The CDR3 covers 17 residues. Germline V gene lookup returns CDR1 MNHEY and CDR2 SVGEGT. V was cut by 3 bases and J by 3 bases, with 21 bases left in between. CDR3 nucleotide sequence: TGTGCCAGCAGTTATCAACTCCTACGGCGGACTATCTACGAGCAGTACTTC. Translated, it gives CASSYQLLRRTIYEQYF.